These 21 T cell receptor beta chains came from one sample sequenced in a study of blood T cell repertoires in COVID-19. The table came from immunoSEQ multiplex PCR; TCRdb's copy has only in-frame clones and leaves some out. The sample lists about 100,000 clones, approximately 86% occurring once. Material for sequencing was peripheral blood. The source of these receptors is an elderly man with acute or convalescent COVID-19.

The chain links TRBV5-1 to TRBJ1-1; 8 nucleotides agree with TRBD1. The germline V gene encodes CDR1 SGHRS and CDR2 YFSETQ. The V and J ends lost 3 bases and 3 bases, in that order; junction bases with no gene match: 19. The CDR3 runs 19 residues. CDR3 sequence: CASSSLLLDRGNGDTEAFF. The CDR3 DNA reads TGCGCCAGCAGCTCTCTCTTATTAGACAGGGGAAATGGTGACACTGAAGCTTTCTTT.

The genes are TRBV28 and TRBJ1-3; weak D call: TRBD1 (5 bases). The ends were cut back, 7 bases at V and 6 bases at J, with 13 bases in the middle. Germline CDR1 reads MDHEN; CDR2 reads SYDVKM. The CDR3 consists of 13 residues. CDR3 nucleotides: TGTGCCAGCATTAATGCAGGGTCAAACACCATATATTTT. This encodes CASINAGSNTIYF.

In its sample, this clone was seen a few times. The chain links TRBV28 to TRBJ1-1; 8 bases agree with TRBD1. The CDR3 length is 14 residues. Germline assignment: CDR1 MDHEN and CDR2 SYDVKM. The trim removed 4 bases at V and 10 bases at J, leaving 11 bases unmatched. The chain's CDR3 is CASSSPSIRGRAFF. The CDR3 bases are TGTGCCAGCAGTTCCCCCTCCATCAGGGGGCGAGCTTTCTTT.

In this sample, this clone turned up a few times. The chain links TRBV27 to TRBJ2-7; 15 bases are shared with TRBD2. Germline V gene data show CDR1 as MNHEY and CDR2 as SMNVEV (reference sequence). Germline trimming cut 0 bases from V and 5 bases from J; bases unmatched to any gene: 11. The CDR3 is made up of 19 amino acids. The chain's CDR3 is CASSLSTPGLAGGRDEQYF. CDR3 coding DNA: TGTGCCAGCAGTTTATCTACTCCGGGACTAGCGGGGGGCAGGGACGAGCAGTACTTC.

The CDR3 sequence is CASRRTVLVSTGELFF. DNA of the CDR3: TGTGCCAGCAGGCGAACTGTATTAGTAAGCACCGGGGAGCTGTTTTTT. The chain joins TRBV7-2 to TRBJ2-2, with D unclear. Germline V gives CDR1 SGHTA, CDR2 FQGNSA. Trimming shortened V by 6 bases and J by 4 bases, and 18 bases separated the two germline ends. This CDR3 spans 16 amino acids.

The V and J genes are TRBV9 and TRBJ2-1; D unclear. CDR3 length: 15 residues. CDR1 SGDLS and CDR2 YYNGEE come from the germline V gene. The V and J ends lost 6 bases and 1 base respectively, with 14 bases between them. The CDR3 coding sequence is TGTGCCAGCACCGCCGGTGTTGGTTCCTACAATGAGCAGTTCTTC. This gives the protein CASTAGVGSYNEQFF.

This chain links TRBV6-5 with TRBJ1-6; TRBD1 aligns across 10 bases. The CDR3 consists of 15 residues. The germline CDR1 and CDR2 sequences are MNHEY and SVGAGI. After removal of 5 bases from V and 10 bases from J, the junction contained 8 bases not matched to a gene. CDR3 amino acids: CASSKGTGEGSPLHF. The DNA for the CDR3 is TGTGCCAGCAGTAAGGGGACAGGGGAAGGATCACCCCTCCACTTT.

The chain has TRBV11-3 and TRBJ2-2; 9 bases align to TRBD2. Unmatched junction bases numbered 11, after V lost 5 bases and J lost 7 bases. The CDR3 length is 16 residues. Germline V gene lookup returns CDR1 SGHNT and CDR2 YENEEA. CDR3 nucleotides: TGTGCCAGCAGCAGAGGCCAAGCGGGAGGCGACGGGGAGCTGTTTTTT. Its translation: CASSRGQAGGDGELFF.

This sequence joins TRBV6-6 and TRBJ2-7; 8 bases line up with TRBD2. The CDR3 loop spans 16 amino acids. In germline, CDR1 is MNHNY, CDR2 SVGAGI (reference sequence). V lost 2 bases to trimming and J lost 4 bases; unmatched junction nucleotides: 10. The CDR3 nucleotides are TGTGCCAGCAGTTACCACGGACTAGCAGGAAAATACGAGCAGTACTTC. Translating it yields CASSYHGLAGKYEQYF.

V usage is TRBV30 and J usage is TRBJ1-5; D not resolved. The CDR3 runs to 14 residues. Trimming left V 3 bases short and J 3 bases short, with 12 bases between. Germline V gene data show CDR1 as GTSNPN and CDR2 as SVGIG (reference sequence). This CDR3 reads CAWSRSAYNQPQHF. CDR3 nucleotide sequence: TGTGCCTGGAGCCGTTCTGCCTACAATCAGCCCCAGCATTTT.

This clone occurred once. This chain joins TRBV7-8 and TRBJ1-5, with TRBD1 identical over 9 bases. This CDR3 comprises 16 residues. The junction had 9 bases not matched to a gene; V was cut back by 5 bases and J by 4 bases. Looked up from germline, CDR1 is SGHVS and CDR2 is FQNEAQ. CDR3 DNA: TGTGCCAGCAGCCGGGACAGGGTGGGGGAGAATCAGCCCCAGCATTTT. Translated: CASSRDRVGENQPQHF.

This chain joins TRBV28 and TRBJ2-2; TRBD2 matches 8 bases. Losses at the gene ends were 1 base for V and 5 bases for J; bases not matched to a gene: 6. The germline V gene encodes CDR1 MDHEN and CDR2 SYDVKM. The CDR3 runs 16 residues. DNA of the CDR3: TGTGCCAGCAGTTTATTGCAGCGGGAGAAAACCGGGGAGCTGTTTTTT. This sequence encodes CASSLLQREKTGELFF. The variable domain in full, with the rest retrieved from reference TRBV28 and TRBJ2-2, is DVKVTQSSRYLVKRTGEKVFLECVQDMDHENMFWYRQDPGLGLRLIYFSYDVKMKEKGDIPEGYSVSREKKERFSLILESASTNQTSMYLCASSLLQREKTGELFFGEGSRLTVL.

This chain uses TRBV30 with TRBJ2-7; possibly TRBD1 for D (6 bases). The V end was cut by 0 bases, the J end by 4 bases, with 10 bases between. The V gene's germline CDR1 is GTSNPN and CDR2 SVGIG (reference sequence). There are 13 residues in the CDR3. CDR3 nucleotides: TGTGCCTGGAGTGTTCAGGGGAAGTACGAGCAGTACTTC. Protein: CAWSVQGKYEQYF.

Only a few counts were recorded for this clone. CDR3 nucleotide sequence: TGTGCCAGCAGCCAGACGGGGGGAGCGGGAGTAGGCACCCAGTACTTC. Translation gives CASSQTGGAGVGTQYF. This chain connects TRBV7-6 to TRBJ2-5, with 8 bases identical to TRBD2. The V segment lost 5 bases and the J segment 8 bases; nucleotides outside the gene matches: 16. CDR1 is SGHVS and CDR2 is FNYEAQ in the germline V gene. The CDR3 is 16 amino acids. The complete variable domain, with remaining parts taken from reference TRBV7-6 and TRBJ2-5, reads GAGVSQSPRYKVTKRGQDVALRCDPISGHVSLYWYRQALGQGPEFLTYFNYEAQQDKSGLPNDRFSAERPEGSISTLTIQRTEQRDSAMYRCASSQTGGAGVGTQYFGPGTRLLVL.

This chain uses TRBV7-2 with TRBJ2-2; 7 bases align to TRBD2. The CDR3 length is 15 residues. The V and J ends lost 3 bases and 5 bases, in that order; junction bases with no gene match: 6. CDR1 is SGHTA, CDR2 FQGNSA, per germline. The DNA of the CDR3 is TGTGCCAGCAGCTTCTTGGCGGGAGATACCGGGGAGCTGTTTTTT. Its translation: CASSFLAGDTGELFF.

There are a few counts of this clone. The V call is TRBV28, the J call TRBJ2-7; no reliable D call. V was trimmed by 5 bases and J by 0 bases, leaving 11 bases between them. Per germline, CDR1 MDHEN and CDR2 SYDVKM. The CDR3 runs 14 residues. CDR3 nucleotides: TGTGCCAGCAGTCCCCCGTCTTCCTCCTACGAGCAGTACTTC. Protein product: CASSPPSSSYEQYF.

The rearrangement links TRBV28 to TRBJ2-3; possibly TRBD2 for D (6 bases). This CDR3 contains 11 residues. V lost 8 bases and J 12 bases, leaving 15 bases between the germline ends. Germline lookup yields CDR1 MDHEN and CDR2 SYDVKM. The CDR3 sequence: CASSAGSSQYF. The DNA for the CDR3 is TGTGCCAGCTCAGCGGGTTCTTCACAGTATTTT. Drawing the rest from reference TRBV28 and TRBJ2-3, the complete variable domain is DVKVTQSSRYLVKRTGEKVFLECVQDMDHENMFWYRQDPGLGLRLIYFSYDVKMKEKGDIPEGYSVSREKKERFSLILESASTNQTSMYLCASSAGSSQYFGPGTRLTVL.

The rearrangement links TRBV2 to TRBJ1-1; D is uncertain. Germline V gives CDR1 SNHLY, CDR2 FYNNEI. V was pared by 4 bases and J by 4 bases, with 13 bases between. CDR3 length equals 14 residues. CDR3 protein: CASSVERRATEAFF. The CDR3 nucleotides are TGTGCCAGCAGTGTCGAGAGGCGAGCCACTGAAGCTTTCTTT.

The count of this clone is one. The gene calls are TRBV18 and TRBJ2-7, with TRBD2 as a possible D gene (6 bases). The CDR3 extends over 13 amino acids. From germline, CDR1 is KGHSH and CDR2 LQKENI. Trimming shortened V by 6 bases and J by 7 bases, and 16 bases separated the two germline ends. The CDR3 loop reads CASSGGPGGEQYF. For the CDR3, the DNA is TGTGCCAGCTCCGGGGGACCGGGCGGGGAGCAGTACTTC.

The chain couples TRBV24-1 to TRBJ2-5; TRBD2 is a possible D gene (7 bases). This CDR3 comprises 15 residues. Germline CDR1 reads KGHDR; CDR2 reads SFDVKD. V lost 4 bases and J 5 bases, leaving 16 bases between the germline ends. The chain's CDR3 is CATSDPRGAGETQYF. In DNA form, the CDR3 reads TGTGCCACCAGTGACCCCCGGGGGGCAGGCGAGACCCAGTACTTC.

This chain joins TRBV29-1 and TRBJ2-1; 9 bases align to TRBD1. The J segment lost 2 bases and the V segment lost 4 bases, leaving 15 bases of the junction unmatched. Germline CDR1 is SQVTM and CDR2 is ANQGSEA. The CDR3 consists of 18 residues. This CDR3 reads CSVVPSPGDRAPYNEQFF. For the CDR3, the DNA is TGCAGCGTTGTACCCTCCCCTGGGGACAGGGCACCCTACAATGAGCAGTTCTTC.